The 16 T cell receptor beta chains reported below all come from one sample, sequenced in a study of blood T cell repertoires in COVID-19. The assay was immunoSEQ multiplex PCR, and TCRdb's table has in-frame clones only and misses some. The sample yields tens of thousands of clones, roughly 80% seen once. The material sequenced was PBMCs or T cells enriched from blood (not recorded which). The receptor set was obtained from a woman in her 40s with acute COVID-19.

The genes are TRBV7-3 and TRBJ2-3, with D perhaps matching TRBD2 (5 bases). Germline V gene lookup returns CDR1 SGHTA and CDR2 FQGTGA. The germline V and J ends were trimmed by 3 bases and 0 bases, with 7 bases remaining between them. CDR3 length equals 14 residues. DNA for the CDR3: TGTGCCAGCAGCTTGAGCGGAAGCACAGATACGCAGTATTTT. It yields the protein CASSLSGSTDTQYF.

V usage is TRBV19 and J usage is TRBJ1-2; the match to TRBD1 covers 8 bases. From germline, CDR1 is LNHDA and CDR2 SQIVND (reference sequence). This CDR3 has 14 residues. V trimming: 5 bases; J trimming: 4 bases; junction bases outside the gene matches: 6. CDR3 in DNA: TGTGCCAGTAGTGGGGACAGGAAAACCTATGGCTACACCTTC. It yields the protein CASSGDRKTYGYTF.

This rearrangement joins TRBV3-1 (or the pseudogene TRBV3-2) to TRBJ1-2, with TRBD1 as a possible D gene (5 bases). Trimming took off 3 bases at V and 7 bases at J, with 15 bases between the two ends. The germline V gene has CDR1 LGHDT and CDR2 YNNKEL (reference sequence). CDR3 size: 14 residues. This CDR3 is CASSQSDRDAGYTF. Here the CDR3 DNA reads TGTGCCAGCAGCCAGTCCGACAGAGATGCTGGCTACACCTTC.

This sequence joins TRBV9 and TRBJ2-2, with 8 positions matching TRBD2. Per germline, CDR1 SGDLS and CDR2 YYNGEE. CDR3 length: 15 amino acids. V shed 3 bases and J 6 bases; nucleotides not matched to a gene: 7. CDR3 nucleotides: TGTGCCAGCAGCGCAACGGGGGGGGCAGCCGGGGAGCTGTTTTTT. Translated: CASSATGGAAGELFF.

This clone appeared a single time. The CDR3: CASSASGRNTGELFF. The CDR3 coding sequence is TGTGCCAGTAGCGCTAGCGGGAGGAACACCGGGGAGCTGTTTTTT. V and J are TRBV19 and TRBJ2-2, with 10 nucleotides matching TRBD2. V was pared by 6 bases and J by 1 base, with 2 bases of the junction left unmatched. The length of the CDR3 is 15 residues. Germline V gives CDR1 LNHDA, CDR2 SQIVND (reference sequence).

This clone was recorded only once. V and J are TRBV18 and TRBJ1-1; D is undetermined. Germline-derived CDR1 and CDR2 are KGHSH and LQKENI. The CDR3 runs 16 residues. Trimming took 0 bases from V and 2 from J, leaving 13 bases between them. Here the CDR3 DNA reads TGTGCCAGCTCACCACCAAATCACCAGAAAAACACTGAAGCTTTCTTT. Protein sequence: CASSPPNHQKNTEAFF.

The chain couples TRBV2 to TRBJ2-7; D is perhaps TRBD1 (6 bases). The ends were cut back, 6 bases at V and 3 bases at J, with 9 bases in the middle. The CDR3 sequence is 12 residues long. From germline, CDR1 is SNHLY and CDR2 FYNNEI. The CDR3 here is CASSGQFYEQYF. The CDR3, as DNA: TGTGCCAGCAGCGGACAGTTCTACGAGCAGTACTTC.

This chain joins TRBV28 and TRBJ1-3; TRBD1 might be the D (5 bases). The CDR3 loop spans 14 amino acids. With 5 bases removed from V and 2 bases from J, the gap between germline ends came to 10 bases. The V gene's germline CDR1 is MDHEN and CDR2 SYDVKM. In DNA form, the CDR3 reads TGTGCCAGCAGTCCTGGGGGGGCTGGAAACACCATATATTTT. It yields the protein CASSPGGAGNTIYF.

The V and J genes are TRBV28 and TRBJ1-2; 7 nucleotides agree with TRBD1. The germline CDR1 and CDR2 sequences are MDHEN and SYDVKM. V was pared by 3 bases and J by 5 bases, with 12 bases of the junction left unmatched. The length of the CDR3 is 16 residues. The CDR3 loop is CASSLVPTGRLYGYTF. The CDR3 coding sequence is TGTGCCAGCAGTTTGGTCCCGACAGGGAGATTGTATGGCTACACCTTC.

The chain couples TRBV28 to TRBJ1-5; no definite D call. Germline V CDR1 and CDR2: MDHEN, SYDVKM. The CDR3 runs 15 residues. Between the trimmed V and J ends, which lost 6 bases and 0 bases, there was a span of 12 bases. This CDR3 reads CASSPPPGSNQPQHF. CDR3 nucleotides: TGTGCCAGCAGCCCCCCTCCGGGTAGCAATCAGCCCCAGCATTTT.

The sample holds a few counts of this clone. This rearrangement joins TRBV19 to TRBJ1-1; D remains ambiguous. CDR3 length equals 13 residues. CDR1 and CDR2 from the germline V gene are LNHDA and SQIVND (reference sequence). Trimming pared 5 bases from V and 3 bases from J, leaving 10 bases between. The CDR3 region is CASSARRDTEAFF. CDR3 nucleotide sequence: TGTGCCAGTAGTGCACGACGGGACACTGAAGCTTTCTTT.

This clone came up once. This chain uses TRBV10-3 with TRBJ1-1, with unresolved D. This CDR3 is built from 14 residues. Trimming left V 3 bases short and J 1 base short, with 9 bases between. Per germline, CDR1 ENHRY and CDR2 SYGVKD. CDR3 amino acids: CAISDVPGNTEAFF. Written as DNA, the CDR3 is TGTGCCATCAGTGACGTCCCCGGGAACACTGAAGCTTTCTTT.

The chain links TRBV9 to TRBJ2-5; D is possibly TRBD1 (6 bases). This CDR3 is 14 amino acids long. CDR1 is SGDLS, CDR2 YYNGEE, per germline. Trimming cost V 4 bases and J 4 bases, with 14 bases left between them. CDR3 nucleotides: TGTGCCAGCAGCCCTACAGGGAATCCAGAGACCCAGTACTTC. Translating it yields CASSPTGNPETQYF.

The gene calls are TRBV9 and TRBJ1-4, with 8 bases lining up with TRBD1. V was clipped by 4 bases and J by 6 bases; unmatched bases: 5. The CDR3 has 14 amino acids. Germline CDR1 reads SGDLS; CDR2 reads YYNGEE. CDR3 in amino acids: CASSKSGGDEKLFF. CDR3 DNA: TGTGCCAGCAGCAAGTCAGGGGGCGATGAAAAACTGTTTTTT.

The rearrangement uses TRBV28 and TRBJ1-1; D is ambiguous. Germline CDR1 MDHEN, CDR2 SYDVKM. V was pared by 1 base and J by 8 bases, with 17 bases between. CDR3 length: 15 residues. The CDR3 nucleotides read TGTGCCAGCAGTTTATCTAGCGGTGAGGGCTGGGAAGCTTTCTTT. Residues: CASSLSSGEGWEAFF.

The chain recombines TRBV12-3 or TRBV12-4 with TRBJ1-1, with D possibly matching TRBD1 (6 bases). The CDR3 is 13 amino acids. V gave up 5 bases and J gave up 4 bases, with 11 bases separating them. The CDR3 DNA reads TGTGCCAGCAGTATAACAGGGCCCACTGAAGCTTTCTTT. This translates into CASSITGPTEAFF.